This entry lists 11 T cell receptor beta chains sequenced from one sample in a study of TIL therapy for anti-PD-1-resistant metastatic lung cancer. The time point here: pre-treatment sample, taken before nivolumab and TIL therapy. Sequencing used immunoSEQ v3. This table comes from immunoSEQ multiplex PCR, and its TCRdb copy is limited to in-frame clones, with some not included. The sample lists 50,000 to 70,000 clones; approximately 69% were seen once. The starting material was blood, obtained at baseline. Receptors were obtained from a person aged 25 to 79 with non-small cell lung cancer.

This chain links TRBV14 with TRBJ2-3; 7 bases line up with TRBD1. This CDR3 has 15 residues. V shed 6 bases and J 1 base; nucleotides not matched to a gene: 7. Germline V gene lookup returns CDR1 SGHDN and CDR2 FVKESK. The CDR3 DNA sequence: TGTGCCAGCAGAGGAGCAGGGACAGGCACAGATACGCAGTATTTT. Translated, it gives CASRGAGTGTDTQYF.

The chain carries TRBV7-2 and TRBJ1-5; D uncertain. Germline V gene data show CDR1 as SGHTA and CDR2 as FQGNSA. V was pared by 5 bases and J by 4 bases, with 15 bases between. The CDR3 covers 15 residues. Here the CDR3 DNA reads TGTGCCAGCAGCGCCCAGGCGGGGTGGAATCAGCCCCAGCATTTT. Its translation is CASSAQAGWNQPQHF. Based on the CDR3 plus reference TRBV7-2 and TRBJ1-5, the full variable domain is GAGVSQSPSNKVTEKGKDVELRCDPISGHTALYWYRQSLGQGLEFLIYFQGNSAPDKSGLPSDRFSAERTGGSVSTLTIQRTQQEDSAVYLCASSAQAGWNQPQHFGDGTRLSIL.

This clone was seen once. The V and J genes are TRBV7-3 and TRBJ2-7; D not resolved. CDR1 is SGHTA and CDR2 is FQGTGA in the germline V gene. The CDR3 contains 13 residues. V was trimmed by 2 bases and J by 5 bases, leaving 10 bases between them. The CDR3 is CASSLSGKHEQYF. The CDR3 nucleotides are TGTGCCAGCAGCTTATCAGGAAAACACGAGCAGTACTTC.

The rearrangement links TRBV20-1 to TRBJ2-7; no reliable D call. The CDR3 sequence is 11 residues long. Trimming pared 6 bases from V and 4 bases from J, leaving 10 bases between. CDR1 and CDR2 (germline): DFQATT, SNEGSKA (reference sequence). CDR3 in amino acids: CSAQSYYEQYF. CDR3 nucleotides: TGCAGTGCCCAGAGCTATTACGAGCAGTACTTC.

The chain uses TRBV6-1 and TRBJ2-7, with a tentative D call TRBD1 (5 bases). V was clipped by 3 bases and J by 5 bases, with 14 bases between them. CDR1 is MNHNS, CDR2 SASEGT, per germline. The CDR3 contains 14 residues. This chain's CDR3 is CASSDWSRVDEQYF. The CDR3 bases are TGTGCCAGCAGTGATTGGTCCAGGGTAGACGAGCAGTACTTC.

The J gene is TRBJ1-1, the V gene TRBV19; 7 nucleotides align to TRBD1. Germline V gene data show CDR1 as LNHDA and CDR2 as SQIVND (reference sequence). V trimming: 9 bases; J trimming: 0 bases; junction bases outside the gene matches: 25. The CDR3 extends over 20 amino acids. CDR3 sequence (DNA): TGTGCCAGCCTACCCGGGACCCTTACCGACAGGGATGGACTGAACACTGAAGCTTTCTTT. It is translated as CASLPGTLTDRDGLNTEAFF. Based on the CDR3 plus reference TRBV19 and TRBJ1-1, the full variable domain is DGGITQSPKYLFRKEGQNVTLSCEQNLNHDAMYWYRQDPGQGLRLIYYSQIVNDFQKGDIAEGYSVSREKKESFPLTVTSAQKNPTAFYLCASLPGTLTDRDGLNTEAFFGQGTRLTVV.

This chain uses TRBV7-3 with TRBJ2-1; D is possibly TRBD1 or TRBD2 (5 bases each). Germline V gene sequence: CDR1 SGHTA, CDR2 FQGTGA. The CDR3 extends over 14 amino acids. With 5 bases removed from V and 4 bases from J, the gap between germline ends came to 12 bases. CDR3 residues: CASSQRGPYNEQFF. CDR3 DNA: TGTGCCAGCAGCCAGAGGGGACCTTACAATGAGCAGTTCTTC.

In this sample, this clone turned up a few times. The chain couples TRBV2 to TRBJ2-2; a weak D match, TRBD2 (7 bases). This CDR3 is 15 amino acids long. Per germline, CDR1 SNHLY and CDR2 FYNNEI. The V and J ends lost 4 bases and 5 bases respectively, with 14 bases between them. CDR3 region: CASSVSRGGTGELFF. Here the CDR3 DNA reads TGTGCCAGCAGTGTATCCAGGGGAGGGACCGGGGAGCTGTTTTTT.

The chain carries TRBV5-1 and TRBJ2-1, with D unresolved. Trimming removed 4 bases from V and 5 bases from J, with 13 bases in between. The CDR3 is made up of 14 amino acids. Germline CDR1 reads SGHRS; CDR2 reads YFSETQ. CDR3 sequence (DNA): TGCGCCAGCAGCGACCAAGGACCCGACAATGAGCAGTTCTTC. It encodes CASSDQGPDNEQFF.

V and J are TRBV11-2 and TRBJ2-3, with 10 nucleotides matching TRBD1. Trimming cost V 6 bases and J 3 bases; bases outside gene matches: 6. This CDR3 comprises 15 residues. Germline V lookup: CDR1 SGHAT, CDR2 FQNNGV. DNA for the CDR3: TGTGCCAGCAGGTTTAGGACAGGGGGAACAGATACGCAGTATTTT. This translates into CASRFRTGGTDTQYF.

The chain recombines TRBV7-8 with TRBJ2-1; 8 bases match TRBD2. Per the germline V gene, CDR1 is SGHVS and CDR2 is FQNEAQ. The CDR3 has 18 residues. Germline trimming cut 5 bases from V and 7 bases from J; bases unmatched to any gene: 19. Here the CDR3 DNA reads TGTGCCAGCAGCATATCGGAGAACTGGCGGGGGGCCTCAAATGAGCAGTTCTTC. It codes for CASSISENWRGASNEQFF.